The sequence of this T cell receptor beta chain was determined in a study of response to subunit inactivated influenza vaccine. TCRdb re-derived calls from the RT-PCR reads in MiXCR, one entry per CDR3 protein. The table lists some 800,000 distinct CDR3 sequences, roughly 20% of them singletons, with roughly 10% in the top ten. This clonotype was counted between two and nine times. Its antigen is not identified. Study-level points and caveats: Few new T cells, the authors suggested, are recruited by each seasonal influenza vaccination.

CDR1 is LNHNV and CDR2 is YYDKDF in the germline V gene (reference sequence). V lost 0 bases and J lost 5, with 10 bases in between. CDR3 size: 14 residues. The gene calls are TRBV15 and TRBJ1-1; D perhaps matches TRBD1 (5 bases). This TCR was recovered from a man in his forties or fifties who received an inactivated influenza vaccine. Sequencing was performed on PBMCs from blood, taken more than 4 days after vaccination. CDR3 in DNA: TGTGCCACCAGCAGAGACCCAGGGAATACTGAAGCTTTCTTT. Amino acid sequence: CATSRDPGNTEAFF.